Below are 18 T cell receptor beta chains sequenced from a single sample in a study of blood T cells in healthy people across ages (dated by TCRdb to about 2015). Library preparation was by 5' RACE. The sample was run on an Illumina HiSeq 2500. The second PCR ran for roughly 7 to 11 cycles and used a J-beta primer mix along with a sample-barcoded 5' primer. TCRdb reworked the public reads: Q25 trimming with fastp, MiXCR clone assembly, productive beta chains retained. Each entry is one CDR3 protein sequence, shown with its most common DNA and genes. Counted in this sample were 710,000 or so distinct CDR3 sequences; about a fifth of them appeared once. Around 22% of the sample goes to the ten largest clones. The sequenced sample was blood. Receptors were obtained from a man aged 70 or older in good health.

This clonotype was seen a handful of times. V usage is TRBV5-1 and J usage is TRBJ2-6, with 11 bases lining up with TRBD2. There are 19 residues in the CDR3. V lost 3 bases, J lost 0 bases, and 8 bases stayed unmatched. The germline gives CDR1 SGHRS, CDR2 YFSETQ. The DNA of the CDR3 is TGCGCCAGCAGCTCTCAAACTAGCGGGAGAGGCTCTGGGGCCAACGTCCTGACTTTC. Translated: CASSSQTSGRGSGANVLTF.

V and J are TRBV20-1 and TRBJ2-7; no reliable D call. V lost 6 bases and J 3 bases, leaving 15 bases between the germline ends. CDR1 and CDR2 (germline): DFQATT, SNEGSKA (reference sequence). CDR3 size: 13 residues. This CDR3 reads CSAAGPNGYEQYF. The CDR3 coding sequence is TGCAGTGCCGCCGGACCCAACGGCTACGAGCAGTACTTC.

The CDR3 is CASSLGAQGSYGYTF. The CDR3 DNA follows: TGTGCCAGCAGCTTAGGGGCCCAGGGCTCCTATGGCTACACCTTC. The chain is built from TRBV3-1 and TRBJ1-2, with D tentatively TRBD1 (5 bases). Germline CDR1 and CDR2: LGHDT and YNNKEL (reference sequence). The V gene lost 5 bases and the J gene lost 4 bases, with 17 bases spanning the gap. The CDR3 totals 15 residues.

This clonotype was detected only a few times. The genes are TRBV6-6 and TRBJ2-1, with D hard to call. This CDR3 region has 14 residues. Looked up from germline, CDR1 is MNHNY and CDR2 is SVGAGI (reference sequence). V was cut by 6 bases and J by 6 bases, with 15 bases left in between. The CDR3 region is CASSFAQRLNEQFF. Written as DNA, the CDR3 is TGTGCCAGCAGCTTTGCACAGCGCCTCAATGAGCAGTTCTTC.

At least ten counts were recorded for this clonotype. The V and J genes are TRBV7-6 and TRBJ2-1; TRBD1 is a possible D gene (6 bases). Germline CDR1 is SGHVS and CDR2 is FNYEAQ. Trimming took off 1 base at V and 12 bases at J, with 13 bases between the two ends. CDR3 length equals 13 residues. The CDR3 region has the DNA TGTGCCAGCAGCTTAGACAGACAGGCACCGCAGTTCTTC. This encodes CASSLDRQAPQFF.

This clonotype has more than one count but fewer than ten. This chain's CDR3 is CTVRGDRTEAFF. The DNA for the CDR3 is TGCACAGTACGGGGGGATCGCACTGAAGCTTTCTTT. This chain joins TRBV29-1 and TRBJ1-1; TRBD1 might be the D (5 bases). The V gene's germline CDR1 is SQVTM and CDR2 ANQGSEA. The CDR3 sequence is 12 residues long.

The chain recombines TRBV7-9 with TRBJ1-5, with a weak D call TRBD1 (6 bases). The CDR3 runs 16 residues. The ends were cut back, 5 bases at V and 3 bases at J, with 17 bases in the middle. The germline gives CDR1 SEHNR, CDR2 FQNEAQ (reference sequence). The CDR3 bases are TGTGCCAGCAGCCCCTCGGGGGCGGCAGCCAATCAGCCCCAGCATTTT. The encoded protein is CASSPSGAAANQPQHF.

V and J are TRBV6-5 and TRBJ1-3; 10 bases are a match to TRBD1. Trimming cost V 0 bases and J 15 bases; bases outside gene matches: 8. Germline assignment: CDR1 MNHEY and CDR2 SVGAGI. The CDR3 consists of 14 residues. For the CDR3, the DNA is TGTGCCAGCAGTTACTCACGGGACAGGGGAGAAAGATATTTT. This gives the protein CASSYSRDRGERYF.

J is TRBJ2-2 and V is TRBV6-2 or TRBV6-3; weak D call: TRBD1 (6 bases). V dropped 6 bases and J dropped 5 bases, with 13 bases sitting between them. CDR3 length equals 14 residues. The V gene's germline CDR1 is MNHEY and CDR2 SVGEGT. CDR3 sequence (DNA): TGTGCCAGCAGGCCGGGACAACGAACCGGGGAGCTGTTTTTT. Protein product: CASRPGQRTGELFF.

The V call is TRBV7-2, the J call TRBJ2-3, with TRBD2 identical over 10 bases. V lost 6 bases to trimming and J lost 4 bases; unmatched junction nucleotides: 7. The germline V gene encodes CDR1 SGHTA and CDR2 FQGNSA. The CDR3 contains 15 residues. The CDR3: CASSRIAGGADTQYF. DNA of the CDR3: TGTGCCAGCAGTCGTATAGCGGGAGGCGCAGATACGCAGTATTTT.

This clonotype was found a few times. The chain links TRBV11-2 to TRBJ2-3, with 12 bases identical to TRBD2. The V gene end was trimmed by 4 bases and the J gene end by 0 bases; junction bases not matched to a gene: 8. Germline assignment: CDR1 SGHAT and CDR2 FQNNGV. This CDR3 is built from 18 residues. In nucleotides, the CDR3 is TGTGCCAGCAGCTCCAGAGTCGGACTAGCGGGAAGCACAGATACGCAGTATTTT. It codes for CASSSRVGLAGSTDTQYF.

This clonotype was recorded a few times. V and J are TRBV10-3 and TRBJ2-7, with D possibly TRBD2 on 6 matching bases. CDR1 and CDR2 (germline): ENHRY, SYGVKD. V was trimmed by 6 bases and J by 0 bases, leaving 9 bases between them. CDR3 length: 13 residues. CDR3 region: CAISGDFSYEQYV. Written as DNA, the CDR3 is TGTGCCATCAGCGGGGACTTCTCCTACGAGCAGTACGTC.

This clonotype was observed once. This chain links TRBV5-1 with TRBJ2-5; D possibly corresponds to TRBD2 (5 bases). The V end lost 4 bases, the J end lost 5 bases, and 12 bases lay between the germline ends. CDR1 is SGHRS and CDR2 is YFSETQ in the germline V gene. This CDR3 contains 13 residues. This CDR3 reads CASSGESRETQYF. The CDR3 DNA follows: TGCGCCAGCAGCGGGGAGTCCCGGGAGACCCAGTACTTC.

Concerning this clonotype itself: Sequence at one end of the junction differs from germline and may be a read error. The genes are TRBV18 and TRBJ2-2; D gene ambiguous. This CDR3 spans 12 amino acids. Germline loops: CDR1 KGHSH, CDR2 LQKENI. The CDR3: CASPPNTGELFF. CDR3 coding DNA: TGTGCCAGCCCACCAAACACCGGGGAGCTGTTTTTT.

This chain connects TRBV20-1 to TRBJ2-5, with a weak D call TRBD1 (6 bases). The J call is doubtful: the DNA matches TRBJ2-7 better. This CDR3 has 13 amino acids. Germline CDR1 is DFQATT and CDR2 is SNEGSKA (reference sequence). The CDR3 protein is CSARPTGKNEQYV. CDR3 DNA sequence: TGCAGTGCTAGACCCACAGGGAAGAACGAGCAGTACGTC.

This clonotype came up a few times. This rearrangement joins TRBV2 to TRBJ1-5; D perhaps matches TRBD1 (5 bases). V was pared by 8 bases and J by 1 base, with 18 bases between. CDR1 and CDR2 (germline): SNHLY, FYNNEI. This CDR3 has 16 residues. DNA of the CDR3: TGTGCCAGCGACGAGGGACTTTGGGAAAGCAATCAGCCCCAGCATTTT. Translation gives CASDEGLWESNQPQHF.

Concerning this clonotype: The missing conserved phenylalanine or tryptophan at the end of this CDR3 makes a read error likely. V gene TRBV27 combines with J gene TRBJ1-1, with TRBD1 matching 11 bases. J lost 5 bases, V lost 3 bases, and 2 bases had no gene match. Germline assignment: CDR1 MNHEY and CDR2 SMNVEV (reference sequence). This CDR3 region has 14 residues. The CDR3 sequence is CASSFRDRGTEAFL. CDR3 coding DNA: TGTGCCAGCAGTTTCCGGGACAGGGGGACTGAAGCTTTCCTT.

J is TRBJ2-7 and V is TRBV20-1; TRBD1 matches at 7 bases. Germline CDR1 DFQATT, CDR2 SNEGSKA (reference sequence). This CDR3 contains 14 residues. The trim removed 3 bases at V and 7 bases at J, leaving 12 bases unmatched. For the CDR3, the DNA is TGCAGTGCTAGCTCCACAGGGGTCGGGGTAGAGCAGTACTTC. Protein product: CSASSTGVGVEQYF.